Described below is a single T cell receptor beta chain sequence and its context. Its matching antigen is unknown. The data stem from a study of response to subunit inactivated influenza vaccine. The study, taken as a whole, reports: After each seasonal influenza vaccination, few new T cells are recruited, the authors suggested.

Germline CDR1 reads MGHDK; CDR2 reads SYGVNS. V lost 6 bases and J 3 bases, leaving 14 bases between the germline ends. The CDR3 covers 14 residues. One entry per CDR3 protein results from TCRdb running MiXCR on the RT-PCR reads. The table records roughly 700,000 distinct CDR3 sequences, about a sixth of them present only once. The sequence was collected from a man in his fifties or sixties who received an inactivated influenza vaccine. The sample consisted of PBMCs from blood, taken 11 to 12 days after vaccination. This chain uses TRBV25-1 with TRBJ1-2; possibly TRBD1 for D (6 bases). CDR3 in amino acids: CASRTSGVDYGYTF. CDR3 in DNA: TGTGCCAGCAGGACCTCAGGGGTTGACTATGGCTACACCTTC.